Detailed here is one TCR beta chain. Its antigen is not known. PCR involved 60 Vbeta and 13 Jbeta primers. Using immunoSEQ multiplex PCR, the repertoire was profiled, and TCRdb retains in-frame clones only, with some absent. This table holds about 120,000 clones, over 80% found once. Germline V gene lookup returns CDR1 SQVTM and CDR2 ANQGSEA. The CDR3 consists of 12 residues. The junction had 5 bases not matched to a gene; V was cut back by 6 bases and J by 5 bases. Everyone who donated was a healthy bone marrow donor. This sample is part of a study of cytomegalovirus exposure and HLA in healthy donors. Regarding the study as a whole: It was in a later analysis that TCR association rates were seen to vary by HLA locus, highest for DRB1 and lowest for HLA-C.

This TCR was sampled from a man aged 50 to 60 in good health and CMV-seronegative. The sequenced sample consisted of PBMCs. The genes are TRBV29-1 and TRBJ1-1; TRBD1 matches at 8 bases. Written as DNA, the CDR3 is TGCAGCGTCGTGACAGGGGCTACTGAAGCTTTCTTT. This sequence encodes CSVVTGATEAFF.